Given below is one T cell receptor beta chain in context. Its antigen is not known. This record belongs to a study of T cell clonotyping in hematopoietic cell transplantation. General study results and limits: Recipient TCR diversity dropped after transplant; expanded clonotypes rose from day 30 to 180.

Blood collection times were about day -28 and days 30, 100, 180 posttransplant. V was pared by 3 bases and J by 5 bases, with 7 bases of the junction left unmatched. Germline V gives CDR1 ENHRY, CDR2 SYGVKD. The CDR3 totals 16 residues. Assay used: immunoSEQ multiplex PCR; TCRdb lists only in-frame clones, some missing. The top ten clones hold more than 35% of a sample with 9,500 to 12,000 clones, 89% of them seen once. The source was PBMCs, collected 180 days after allogeneic stem cell transplant. The chain combines TRBV10-3 with TRBJ2-2, with 9 bases lining up with TRBD1. This clonotype was obtained from a male patient aged 55 to 70 who had an allogeneic stem cell transplant from an unrelated donor, so the T cells may come from the graft donor. Some clones in this sample may be carry-over from other donors' samples. The CDR3 spells CAISDSGTGKTGELFF. The CDR3 nucleotides are TGTGCCATCAGTGATTCCGGGACAGGGAAGACCGGGGAGCTGTTTTTT.